One and the same sample provided the 28 T cell receptor beta chains below, sequenced in a study of blood T cell repertoires in COVID-19. Here immunoSEQ multiplex PCR was the method, and the copy in TCRdb shows in-frame clones only, minus some. Counted here are about 220,000 clones, 70% to 85% occurring once; the ten biggest clones make up 1.3%. Sequenced: PBMCs or T cells enriched from blood (not recorded which). These receptors were taken from a woman in her thirties or forties with acute COVID-19.

V and J are TRBV5-4 and TRBJ2-3, with a possible D match to TRBD2 (6 bases). Trimming cost V 0 bases and J 0 bases, with 17 bases left between them. The germline V gene encodes CDR1 SGHNT and CDR2 YYREEE (reference sequence). This CDR3 has 18 residues. Written as DNA, the CDR3 is TGTGCCAGCAGCTTGGACCGTCTCGGGGGAGTGAGCACAGATACGCAGTATTTT. Translated: CASSLDRLGGVSTDTQYF.

The chain links TRBV7-9 to TRBJ1-1, with a tentative D call TRBD1 (6 bases). The CDR3 is 15 amino acids. CDR1 is SEHNR, CDR2 FQNEAQ, per germline (reference sequence). V was trimmed by 5 bases and J by 0 bases, leaving 13 bases between them. The CDR3 nucleotides read TGTGCCAGCAGCCGGGGGGCACAGATGAACACTGAAGCTTTCTTT. It codes for CASSRGAQMNTEAFF.

This clone was seen a few times. The rearrangement joins TRBV4-3 to TRBJ1-6; no reliable D call. This CDR3 has 14 residues. Germline V CDR1 and CDR2: LGHNA, YSLEER. V shed 0 bases and J shed 7 bases, with 7 bases lying between them. CDR3 protein: CASSQDAENSPLHF. In DNA, the CDR3 is TGCGCCAGCAGCCAAGATGCAGAAAATTCACCCCTCCACTTT.

This rearrangement joins TRBV10-3 to TRBJ1-1; D remains ambiguous. V dropped 0 bases and J dropped 3 bases, with 11 bases sitting between them. This CDR3 spans 15 amino acids. Germline lookup yields CDR1 ENHRY and CDR2 SYGVKD. The CDR3 bases are TGTGCCATCAGTGAGTCCAGTCAGGTGGACACTGAAGCTTTCTTT. Amino acids: CAISESSQVDTEAFF.

This clone is a singleton in its sample. This chain connects TRBV9 to TRBJ1-5, with 8 bases that match TRBD1. The CDR3 length is 15 residues. With 4 bases clipped from V and 3 bases from J, the junction kept 6 bases outside the gene matches. The V gene's germline CDR1 is SGDLS and CDR2 YYNGEE. CDR3 sequence (DNA): TGTGCCAGCAGCCCCGAGACAGGGGTCAATCAGCCCCAGCATTTT. Protein product: CASSPETGVNQPQHF.

J is TRBJ2-1 and V is TRBV27, with 10 bases that match TRBD2. Germline V gene lookup returns CDR1 MNHEY and CDR2 SMNVEV (reference sequence). The V gene end was trimmed by 4 bases and the J gene end by 10 bases; junction bases not matched to a gene: 10. This CDR3 region has 15 residues. This CDR3 reads CASSSLAGGGREQFF. The CDR3 nucleotides are TGTGCCAGCAGTTCCTTAGCGGGAGGCGGCAGGGAGCAGTTCTTC.

This clone was seen only a few times. DNA for the CDR3: TGTGCCTGGGCCCCAGGGCCCTACGAGCAGTACTTC. Translating gives CAWAPGPYEQYF. The gene calls are TRBV30 and TRBJ2-7; the D gene is possibly TRBD1 (5 bases). CDR3 length: 12 amino acids. Germline V gene sequence: CDR1 GTSNPN, CDR2 SVGIG (reference sequence). V lost 5 bases to trimming and J lost 2 bases, with 10 bases between them.

The chain uses TRBV18 and TRBJ1-1; TRBD1 matches at 9 bases. The CDR3 is 15 amino acids. CDR1 is KGHSH, CDR2 LQKENI, per germline. V was pared by 3 bases and J by 6 bases, with 8 bases of the junction left unmatched. The CDR3 DNA reads as TGTGCCAGCTCACCCCGTAGGACAGGGGTCGCTGAAGCTTTCTTT. Translated: CASSPRRTGVAEAFF.

This clone was counted a few times. This sequence joins TRBV14 and TRBJ1-1; D remains ambiguous. V was pared by 0 bases and J by 5 bases, with 13 bases between. Germline-derived CDR1 and CDR2 are SGHDN and FVKESK. The CDR3 sequence is 15 residues long. The CDR3 sequence: CASSQENKVGTEAFF. The CDR3 bases are TGTGCCAGCAGCCAAGAAAATAAAGTCGGTACTGAAGCTTTCTTT. The variable domain in full, completed from reference TRBV14 and TRBJ1-1, reads EAGVTQFPSHSVIEKGQTVTLRCDPISGHDNLYWYRRVMGKEIKFLLHFVKESKQDESGMPNNRFLAERTGGTYSTLKVQPAELEDSGVYFCASSQENKVGTEAFFGQGTRLTVV.

The chain recombines TRBV10-3 with TRBJ1-1, with 9 positions matching TRBD1. This CDR3 has 14 residues. The J segment lost 6 bases and the V segment lost 10 bases, leaving 12 bases of the junction unmatched. CDR1 and CDR2 (germline): ENHRY, SYGVKD. The CDR3 DNA follows: TGTGCCACTAAAGGGACAGGGAGTAGCCCTGAAGCTTTCTTT. This codes for CATKGTGSSPEAFF.

The chain carries TRBV18 and TRBJ1-1; TRBD1 agrees at 8 bases. The length of the CDR3 is 16 residues. V lost 3 bases to trimming and J lost 6 bases; unmatched junction nucleotides: 12. Germline-derived CDR1 and CDR2 are KGHSH and LQKENI. This chain's CDR3 is CASSPGGQGRGPEAFF. In DNA, the CDR3 is TGTGCCAGCTCACCCGGAGGACAGGGCCGAGGCCCTGAAGCTTTCTTT. Variable domain in full (rest from reference TRBV18 and TRBJ1-1): NAGVMQNPRHLVRRRGQEARLRCSPMKGHSHVYWYRQLPEEGLKFMVYLQKENIIDESGMPKERFSAEFPKEGPSILRIQQVVRGDSAAYFCASSPGGQGRGPEAFFGQGTRLTVV.

This clone was detected ten times or more. This chain connects TRBV15 to TRBJ1-4, with 7 bases identical to TRBD1. CDR3 length: 16 amino acids. V was pared by 5 bases and J by 0 bases, with 6 bases of the junction left unmatched. The germline gives CDR1 LNHNV, CDR2 YYDKDF (reference sequence). CDR3 region: CATSPGGTATNEKLFF. CDR3 DNA: TGTGCCACCAGCCCAGGGGGGACAGCAACTAATGAAAAACTGTTTTTT.

This chain links TRBV5-4 with TRBJ1-2; 9 bases match TRBD1. The CDR3 is made up of 14 amino acids. V gave up 4 bases and J gave up 8 bases; unmatched junction bases: 9. Germline V gene lookup returns CDR1 SGHNT and CDR2 YYREEE (reference sequence). CDR3 bases: TGTGCCAGCAGCGACGAAGACAGGGGGTACGGCTACACCTTC. Translating gives CASSDEDRGYGYTF.

The CDR3 DNA reads as TGCGCCAGCAGCTTAGGGGCAGCCTCTGGGGCCAACGTCCTGACTTTC. It translates to CASSLGAASGANVLTF. The chain employs TRBV5-1 and TRBJ2-6; TRBD1 might be the D (5 bases). Trimming removed 2 bases from V and 0 bases from J, with 9 bases in between. Germline values: CDR1 SGHRS, CDR2 YFSETQ. The CDR3 has 16 residues.

The gene calls are TRBV9 and TRBJ1-1; the D gene is possibly TRBD1 (5 bases). CDR3 length: 16 amino acids. Germline loops: CDR1 SGDLS, CDR2 YYNGEE. Deletions cut 2 bases from V and 0 bases from J, with 14 bases between. CDR3 bases: TGTGCCAGCAGCGTGGGGGGTGCAGGGCTGAACACTGAAGCTTTCTTT. Amino acids: CASSVGGAGLNTEAFF.

This chain uses TRBV5-1 with TRBJ2-7; tentatively, D is TRBD1 (6 bases). The germline gives CDR1 SGHRS, CDR2 YFSETQ. Trimming pared 1 base from V and 3 bases from J, leaving 11 bases between. This CDR3 is built from 14 residues. The chain's CDR3 is CASSLQGNVYEQYF. The CDR3 nucleotides are TGCGCCAGCAGCTTGCAGGGGAACGTCTACGAGCAGTACTTC.

CDR3 nucleotides: TGTGCCAGCAGTTCCCCCTCTTTGCGGAAGAGCTCCTACGAGCAGTACTTC. Its translation is CASSSPSLRKSSYEQYF. The rearrangement uses TRBV28 and TRBJ2-7; D ambiguous. Germline-derived CDR1 and CDR2 are MDHEN and SYDVKM. This CDR3 contains 17 residues. V lost 4 bases to trimming and J lost 0 bases, with 19 bases between them.

The genes are TRBV4-1 and TRBJ1-2; tentative D call: TRBD1 (6 bases). Trimming left V 6 bases short and J 4 bases short, with 18 bases between. The CDR3 is 15 amino acids. From germline, CDR1 is MGHRA and CDR2 YSYEKL. DNA for the CDR3: TGCGCCAGCAGGCAATCCGGGACAACACCCTATGGCTACACCTTC. Its protein is CASRQSGTTPYGYTF.

The chain carries TRBV21-1 and TRBJ1-2; the tabulated D call, TRBD1, remains unverified against the DNA. TRBV21-1 is reported as a pseudogene. The CDR3 is made up of 12 amino acids. CDR3 protein: CASSDTNYGYTF. CDR3 DNA: TGTGCCAGCAGCGACACTAACTATGGCTACACCTTC.

The chain joins TRBV3-1 (or the pseudogene TRBV3-2) to TRBJ2-7; possible D gene TRBD2, 5 bases. The germline V gene encodes CDR1 LGHDT and CDR2 YNNKEL (reference sequence). The CDR3 contains 15 residues. V gave up 1 base and J gave up 4 bases, with 14 bases separating them. CDR3 coding DNA: TGTGCCAGCAGCCAAGGGACTTACGGGAAGTACGAGCAGTACTTC. This codes for CASSQGTYGKYEQYF.

This clone was detected once. The chain links TRBV5-6 to TRBJ2-7, with D perhaps matching TRBD2 (6 bases). Germline values: CDR1 SGHDT, CDR2 YYEEEE. The CDR3 sequence is 13 residues long. V lost 1 base and J 4 bases, leaving 9 bases between the germline ends. For the CDR3, the DNA is TGTGCCAGCAGCTTGTTCGGAGGGTACGAGCAGTACTTC. Amino acids: CASSLFGGYEQYF.

This clone was detected once. This chain connects TRBV9 to TRBJ2-1; 8 bases match TRBD1. CDR3 length: 15 amino acids. The junction had 9 bases not matched to a gene; V was cut back by 3 bases and J by 7 bases. CDR1 is SGDLS and CDR2 is YYNGEE in the germline V gene. Here the CDR3 DNA reads TGTGCCAGCAGCGGGGCAGGGGGCTTCCTAAATGAGCAGTTCTTC. Encoded protein: CASSGAGGFLNEQFF.

V gene TRBV19 combines with J gene TRBJ2-5; no reliable D call. Between the trimmed V and J ends, which lost 5 bases and 5 bases, there was a span of 15 bases. The germline V gene has CDR1 LNHDA and CDR2 SQIVND (reference sequence). The CDR3 sequence is 14 residues long. The CDR3 sequence is CASSATAARETQYF. CDR3 sequence (DNA): TGTGCCAGTAGTGCCACCGCGGCGAGGGAGACCCAGTACTTC.

V and J are TRBV5-5 and TRBJ1-2; D is perhaps TRBD1 (6 bases). Germline loops: CDR1 SGHKS, CDR2 YYEKEE (reference sequence). There are 17 residues in the CDR3. V lost 0 bases and J lost 0, with 15 bases in between. The CDR3 bases are TGTGCCAGCAGCTTGGCCCCCGGGACAAAACCTAACTATGGCTACACCTTC. Protein sequence: CASSLAPGTKPNYGYTF.

V is TRBV28 and J is TRBJ1-2, with D perhaps TRBD1 (6 bases). Germline lookup yields CDR1 MDHEN and CDR2 SYDVKM. V lost 6 bases and J 2 bases, leaving 19 bases between the germline ends. This CDR3 has 16 residues. CDR3 DNA: TGTGCCAGCAGAACTACAGGGAACTTCCCCAACTATGGCTACACCTTC. This sequence encodes CASRTTGNFPNYGYTF.

The chain recombines TRBV9 with TRBJ2-1, with 7 bases aligning to TRBD1. Germline-derived CDR1 and CDR2 are SGDLS and YYNGEE. The V segment lost 4 bases and the J segment 5 bases; nucleotides outside the gene matches: 9. The CDR3 extends over 15 amino acids. CDR3 amino acids: CASSPSGTADNEQFF. In DNA form, the CDR3 reads TGTGCCAGCAGCCCCTCCGGGACAGCAGACAATGAGCAGTTCTTC. Together with reference TRBV9 and TRBJ2-1, the CDR3 gives the full variable domain: DSGVTQTPKHLITATGQRVTLRCSPRSGDLSVYWYQQSLDQGLQFLIQYYNGEERAKGNILERFSAQQFPDLHSELNLSSLELGDSALYFCASSPSGTADNEQFFGPGTRLTVL.

The chain has TRBV2 and TRBJ2-3; perhaps TRBD2 as D (6 bases). The CDR3 is made up of 15 amino acids. Germline V gene data show CDR1 as SNHLY and CDR2 as FYNNEI. V gave up 4 bases and J gave up 0 bases, with 11 bases separating them. DNA of the CDR3: TGTGCCAGCAGTGGGGCAGGGACTAGCACAGATACGCAGTATTTT. Translating it yields CASSGAGTSTDTQYF.

The chain employs TRBV6-5 and TRBJ1-2, with D possibly matching TRBD1 (6 bases). The CDR3 consists of 12 residues. Trimming removed 5 bases at V and 13 bases at J, with 17 bases between. The germline gives CDR1 MNHEY, CDR2 SVGAGI. This chain's CDR3 is CASSQLTGSCTF. The DNA for the CDR3 is TGTGCCAGCAGTCAGTTGACAGGTTCTTGCACCTTC.